This is a list of T cell receptor beta chains from one sample in a study of T cell repertoires in cytomegalovirus infection. TCRdb re-called the reads with MiXCR, one entry per CDR3 protein. Among about 900,000 distinct CDR3 sequences listed, less than 40% were seen once. These receptors' antigens are unknown. Sample: cultured CD8+ T cells from PBMCs, taken from culture after CMV antigen stimulation. These receptors all stem from a human donor in good health (CMV status not recorded). Some clones in this sample may be carry-over from other donors' samples. Both conserved end residues are part of each CDR3. The order of the fields is clone size, J gene, V gene, CDR3 length, D gene, CDR3 protein. A D gene is named only where the DNA matches it firmly. Size is stated for part of the rows, as once, few or many counts, or as a class when the clone is expanded.

few TRBJ1-3 TRBV7-9 15 TRBD1 CASSSDRDAGNTIYF
once TRBJ2-7 TRBV27 15 TRBD1 CASSYIGDRDYEQYF
NA TRBJ1-1 TRBV6-2/TRBV6-3 11 NA CASTITGEAFF
few TRBJ2-1 TRBV20-1 16 NA CSARDLSYHSYNEQFF
few TRBJ1-6 TRBV4-2 18 NA CASSQDLPASRYNSPLHF
NA TRBJ2-3 TRBV4-1 16 TRBD2 CASSPQLAGSTDTQYF
NA TRBJ2-3 TRBV27 14 NA CASSWAGTADTQYF
many TRBJ2-2 TRBV7-2 12 NA CASSLITGELFF
NA TRBJ1-2 TRBV7-2 12 NA CASSLWGGQHTF
many TRBJ2-7 TRBV7-8 15 TRBD2 CASSLDRGGGYEQYF
many TRBJ2-5 TRBV7-8 13 NA CASSSAIQETQYF
many TRBJ2-3 TRBV6-2/TRBV6-3 11 NA CASATTDTQYF
few TRBJ2-2 TRBV10-2 13 TRBD1 CASGPTGAGELFF
few TRBJ2-5 TRBV12-3/TRBV12-4 18 TRBD2 CASSLDPKLAGGQETQYF
few TRBJ2-2 TRBV12-3/TRBV12-4 19 TRBD2 CASIPFQSSGGSNTGELFF
NA TRBJ1-1 TRBV6-8 12 NA CATTGIQTEAFF
few TRBJ2-1 TRBV9 17 TRBD1 CASSPRERTGFYNEQFF
few TRBJ2-3 TRBV19 15 NA CASSISGQRGDTQYF
few TRBJ1-1 TRBV27 13 NA CASSLVSFTEAFF
once TRBJ2-1 TRBV3-1 13 NA CASRRRDYNEQFF
many TRBJ1-1 TRBV27 14 NA CASSLIGGGTEAFF
NA TRBJ1-5 TRBV2 14 NA CASSDRAVDQPQHF
NA TRBJ1-1 TRBV28 18 TRBD1 CASSLSLYDRGWNTEAFF
NA TRBJ1-3 TRBV7-2 17 TRBD1 CASSTPARGYSGNTIYF
NA TRBJ1-2 TRBV2 16 NA CASSEGSRGPGSGYTF
many TRBJ1-2 TRBV7-6 16 NA CASSARTVKANYGYTF
few TRBJ1-4 TRBV7-6 12 NA CVAGPTNEKLFF
NA TRBJ2-4 TRBV9 12 NA CASSRGRGIQYF
NA TRBJ1-1 TRBV29-1 14 TRBD1 CSVAGTGKNTEAFF
NA TRBJ1-2 TRBV5-6 16 TRBD1 CVSSPEHTGGGAGYTF
NA TRBJ1-6 TRBV25-1 16 TRBD1 CASSVDRDSYNSPLHF
NA TRBJ2-1 TRBV12-3/TRBV12-4 14 TRBD2 CASSPGTSYDEQFF
few TRBJ1-2 TRBV12-3/TRBV12-4 15 NA CASSPEGGLYVGYTF
NA TRBJ1-5 TRBV28 17 TRBD1 CASSFYTGGWSNQPQHF
few TRBJ1-6 TRBV27 13 NA CASNHQANSPLHF
many TRBJ2-2 TRBV20-1 16 NA CSARALEGGLTGELFF
NA TRBJ1-1 TRBV7-6 14 NA CASSPGGQNTEAFF
NA TRBJ1-2 TRBV12-3/TRBV12-4 13 NA CASSPEGNYGCTF
NA TRBJ1-5 TRBV7-9 13 NA CASSFQKNQPQHF
NA TRBJ2-2 TRBV10-3 15 TRBD2 CAISQTSVGAGELFF
few TRBJ2-6 TRBV7-9 16 TRBD1 CASTGQGALGANVLTF
once TRBJ1-2 TRBV25-1 14 NA CASSEPAGSYGYTF
few TRBJ2-5 TRBV7-1 17 NA CASSPETEPRPAETQYF
NA TRBJ2-3 TRBV6-5 13 NA CASSYQDADTQYF
NA TRBJ1-2 TRBV6-1 11 TRBD1 CASIGQGAHTF
NA TRBJ2-7 TRBV29-1 13 TRBD1 CSVRQGVRHEQYF
few TRBJ1-2 TRBV7-9 14 TRBD1 CASSLAGRGYGYTF